The 8 T cell receptor beta chains below were found in one sample sequenced in a study of shared clonotypes between healthy human individuals (dated by TCRdb to the early 2020s). Library creation used the immunoSEQ multiplex PCR assay. The table was pulled from immuneACCESS by TCRdb, which kept in-frame rearrangements only. Such tables lose some clones; where checked, under half of the loss comes from unresolved V genes, and the rest has no known cause. The sample has some 500,000 clones on record, 96% of them singletons. Approximately 0.06% of the sample goes to the ten largest clones. The sequenced sample consisted of naive CD4+ T cells sorted from blood. According to the study, the label for this sample's cell subset or site signals: CD45RA+ positively selected. The receptors come from a woman in her twenties or thirties in good health.

The chain is built from TRBV6-1 and TRBJ1-3; tentative D call: TRBD1 (5 bases). V was clipped by 2 bases and J by 3 bases, with 8 bases between them. This CDR3 has 14 residues. Germline V lookup: CDR1 MNHNS, CDR2 SASEGT. DNA of the CDR3: TGTGCCAGCAGTGAAAGGGGAAATGGAAACACCATATATTTT. The encoded protein is CASSERGNGNTIYF.

The gene calls are TRBV5-1 and TRBJ2-2; tentative D call: TRBD2 (5 bases). V was clipped by 0 bases and J by 6 bases, with 12 bases between them. This CDR3 contains 15 residues. Looked up from germline, CDR1 is SGHRS and CDR2 is YFSETQ. CDR3 loop: CASSLVGSRAGELFF. Written as DNA, the CDR3 is TGCGCCAGCAGCTTGGTGGGCTCGAGGGCCGGGGAGCTGTTTTTT. The full variable domain, with the rest looked up from reference TRBV5-1 and TRBJ2-2, is KAGVTQTPRYLIKTRGQQVTLSCSPISGHRSVSWYQQTPGQGLQFLFEYFSETQRNKGNFPGRFSGRQFSNSRSEMNVSTLELGDSALYLCASSLVGSRAGELFFGEGSRLTVL.

This chain links TRBV29-1 with TRBJ1-4; a possible D gene is TRBD1 (5 bases). Germline CDR1 is SQVTM and CDR2 is ANQGSEA. The V and J ends lost 5 bases and 8 bases respectively, with 12 bases between them. The CDR3 extends over 12 amino acids. The CDR3 here is CSVRDSGEKLFF. In DNA, the CDR3 is TGCAGCGTTCGAGACAGCGGGGAAAAACTGTTTTTT.

The chain employs TRBV11-2 and TRBJ1-5; D gene ambiguous. This CDR3 has 14 residues. Trimming removed 8 bases from V and 6 bases from J, with 17 bases in between. CDR1 SGHAT and CDR2 FQNNGV come from the germline V gene. Written as DNA, the CDR3 is TGTGCCAGCGCCGCGAGTTCCCCGGGTCAGCCCCAGCATTTT. Its protein is CASAASSPGQPQHF.

CDR3 protein: CASSESGRNTIYF. The CDR3 coding sequence is TGCGCCAGCAGTGAGTCAGGTCGAAACACCATATATTTT. The V gene is TRBV10-1, the J gene TRBJ1-3; no definite D call. Germline V gene data show CDR1 as WNHNN and CDR2 as SYGVQD (reference sequence). V shed 0 bases and J shed 5 bases, with 5 bases lying between them. The CDR3 consists of 13 residues.

The chain employs TRBV19 and TRBJ2-2, with TRBD1 as a possible D gene (5 bases). Per the germline V gene, CDR1 is LNHDA and CDR2 is SQIVND (reference sequence). There are 15 residues in the CDR3. With 3 bases removed from V and 2 bases from J, the gap between germline ends came to 10 bases. The CDR3 DNA follows: TGTGCCAGTAGTATCGCCGACAGAAACACCGGGGAGCTGTTTTTT. Residues: CASSIADRNTGELFF.

J is TRBJ2-3 and V is TRBV7-9, with 9 positions matching TRBD2. Germline V gene lookup returns CDR1 SEHNR and CDR2 FQNEAQ (reference sequence). The CDR3 covers 16 residues. V gave up 1 base and J gave up 3 bases; unmatched junction bases: 5. CDR3 nucleotide sequence: TGTGCCAGCAGCTTAGGGAGTAGCGGGAGTACAGATACGCAGTATTTT. Amino acids: CASSLGSSGSTDTQYF.

CDR3 nucleotides: TGTGCCAGCAGCTCCGGGACAGGGATCCTGTACGAGCAGTACTTC. It is translated as CASSSGTGILYEQYF. The J gene is TRBJ2-7, the V gene TRBV28; 9 bases map to TRBD1. CDR3 size: 15 residues. CDR1 is MDHEN and CDR2 is SYDVKM in the germline V gene. Germline trimming cut 6 bases from V and 4 bases from J; bases unmatched to any gene: 10.